These T cell receptor beta chains were read from a single sample in a study of blood T cell repertoires in COVID-19. Clones were read by immunoSEQ multiplex PCR, and TCRdb kept only the in-frame ones, dropping some. Of a few hundred thousand clones listed, over 75% are singletons. Sequencing was done on a sample of peripheral blood. The source is a man in his forties or fifties with active or convalescent COVID-19. Both conserved end residues are part of each CDR3. Each record gives: V gene, J gene, D gene, clone size, CDR3 DNA, CDR3 protein. D genes are given only for firm matches. The listing skips clone size in some rows; elsewhere it reads once, few, many or a size class.

V gene: TRBV27
J gene: TRBJ2-1
D gene: -
clone size: -
CDR3 DNA: TGTGCCAGCACTCCGTATTGGGGGGTAACGGGAAATGAGCAGTTCTTC
CDR3 protein: CASTPYWGVTGNEQFF

V gene: TRBV15
J gene: TRBJ1-1
D gene: -
clone size: -
CDR3 DNA: TGTGCCACCAGCGTATACAGGGACCCGCAAACTGAAGCTTTCTTT
CDR3 protein: CATSVYRDPQTEAFF

V gene: TRBV28
J gene: TRBJ2-3
D gene: TRBD1
clone size: -
CDR3 DNA: TGTGCCAGCAGCACCCTAACCGGGACAGGGCTCACAGATACGCAGTATTTT
CDR3 protein: CASSTLTGTGLTDTQYF

V gene: TRBV6-5
J gene: TRBJ1-2
D gene: -
clone size: -
CDR3 DNA: TGTGCCAGCAGTCCCGGCGGGGGGCCGCACTATGGCTACACCTTC
CDR3 protein: CASSPGGGPHYGYTF

V gene: TRBV29-1
J gene: TRBJ1-4
D gene: -
clone size: few
CDR3 DNA: TGCAGCGTTGGCCAAGGAGGAGGAGGTGAAAAACTGTTTTTT
CDR3 protein: CSVGQGGGGEKLFF

V gene: TRBV7-2
J gene: TRBJ2-7
D gene: TRBD1
clone size: -
CDR3 DNA: TGTGCCAGCAGCGAAGGGACAGGGTCATACTACGAGCAGTACTTC
CDR3 protein: CASSEGTGSYYEQYF

V gene: TRBV30
J gene: TRBJ2-2
D gene: TRBD2
clone size: -
CDR3 DNA: TGTGCCTGGGGTGGACTAGCCTACACCGGGGAGCTGTTTTTT
CDR3 protein: CAWGGLAYTGELFF

V gene: TRBV28
J gene: TRBJ1-4
D gene: TRBD1
clone size: -
CDR3 DNA: TGTGCCAGCAGTTTCGGGACAGGGTATGAAAAACTGTTTTTT
CDR3 protein: CASSFGTGYEKLFF

V gene: TRBV6-6
J gene: TRBJ2-7
D gene: TRBD1
clone size: -
CDR3 DNA: TGTGCCAGCAGTCGGACAGCTCAGGGGGCCTACGAGCAGTACTTC
CDR3 protein: CASSRTAQGAYEQYF

V gene: TRBV5-6
J gene: TRBJ1-6
D gene: -
clone size: -
CDR3 DNA: TGTGCCAGCAGCTTTGGTCTAGTGGCCGGGGATTCACCCCTCCACTTT
CDR3 protein: CASSFGLVAGDSPLHF

V gene: TRBV7-6
J gene: TRBJ2-3
D gene: TRBD2
clone size: -
CDR3 DNA: TGTGCCAGCAGCTTGACTAGCGGGAGGCGGACAGATACGCAGTATTTT
CDR3 protein: CASSLTSGRRTDTQYF

V gene: TRBV5-1
J gene: TRBJ1-1
D gene: -
clone size: -
CDR3 DNA: TGCGCCAGCAGCTTGGACCCACGGCAGGGGCACACTGAAGCTTTCTTT
CDR3 protein: CASSLDPRQGHTEAFF

V gene: TRBV15
J gene: TRBJ1-2
D gene: -
clone size: -
CDR3 DNA: TGTGCCACCAAGCTGATCTATGGCTACACCTTC
CDR3 protein: CATKLIYGYTF

V gene: TRBV24-1
J gene: TRBJ1-1
D gene: -
clone size: -
CDR3 DNA: TGTGCCACCAGTGCTCGTTCCGGGACTGAAGCTTTCTTT
CDR3 protein: CATSARSGTEAFF

V gene: TRBV27
J gene: TRBJ1-6
D gene: TRBD1
clone size: -
CDR3 DNA: TGTGCCAGCAGTTTATTGGGACAGGGGTATACTTCACCCCTCCACTTT
CDR3 protein: CASSLLGQGYTSPLHF

V gene: TRBV5-1
J gene: TRBJ1-4
D gene: -
clone size: once
CDR3 DNA: TGCGCCAGCAGCCTACCCCGGGACATAACAGACGCAACTAATGAAAAACTGTTTTTT
CDR3 protein: CASSLPRDITDATNEKLFF

V gene: TRBV5-6
J gene: TRBJ1-2
D gene: -
clone size: -
CDR3 DNA: TGTGCCAGCAGCCTGGGACAAACGGGAAGTGGCTACACCTTC
CDR3 protein: CASSLGQTGSGYTF

V gene: TRBV6-5
J gene: TRBJ1-1
D gene: -
clone size: -
CDR3 DNA: TGTGCCAGCAGTAGAACTGACAGTATTAACACTGAAGCTTTCTTT
CDR3 protein: CASSRTDSINTEAFF

V gene: TRBV6-5
J gene: TRBJ1-5
D gene: -
clone size: -
CDR3 DNA: TGTGCCAGCTCGGAGGTCCCGGGCAATCAGCCCCAGCATTTT
CDR3 protein: CASSEVPGNQPQHF

V gene: TRBV29-1
J gene: TRBJ1-5
D gene: -
clone size: -
CDR3 DNA: TGCAGCGTTGGTGACAGGAGCAATCAGCCCCAGCATTTT
CDR3 protein: CSVGDRSNQPQHF

V gene: TRBV30
J gene: TRBJ1-3
D gene: TRBD1
clone size: once
CDR3 DNA: TGTGCGATTGACCCAGGGGGCGCATCTGGAAACACCATATATTTT
CDR3 protein: CAIDPGGASGNTIYF

V gene: TRBV6-5
J gene: TRBJ2-1
D gene: TRBD1
clone size: -
CDR3 DNA: TGTGCCAGCAGTCCGGGACAGCCAAACAATGAGCAGTTCTTC
CDR3 protein: CASSPGQPNNEQFF

V gene: TRBV7-2
J gene: TRBJ1-5
D gene: -
clone size: -
CDR3 DNA: TGTGCCAGCAGCTTAGACGCAGGGGCGGCTCAGCCCCAGCATTTT
CDR3 protein: CASSLDAGAAQPQHF

V gene: TRBV29-1
J gene: TRBJ2-1
D gene: TRBD2
clone size: -
CDR3 DNA: TGCAGCGTTGACGGGGGTGGCGGGAGGCCCCACAATGAGCAGTTCTTC
CDR3 protein: CSVDGGGGRPHNEQFF

V gene: TRBV11-2
J gene: TRBJ1-1
D gene: -
clone size: -
CDR3 DNA: TGTGCCAGCAGCTTAGATCTAAACACTGAAGCTTTCTTT
CDR3 protein: CASSLDLNTEAFF

V gene: TRBV5-6
J gene: TRBJ2-5
D gene: TRBD1
clone size: -
CDR3 DNA: TGTGCCAGCAGCCGTGATGCGGGGACAGGGATAGAGACCCAGTACTTC
CDR3 protein: CASSRDAGTGIETQYF

V gene: TRBV5-6
J gene: TRBJ1-2
D gene: TRBD1
clone size: -
CDR3 DNA: TGTGCCAGCAGCCCGGGACAGGAGAGATATGGCTACACCTTC
CDR3 protein: CASSPGQERYGYTF

V gene: TRBV28
J gene: TRBJ2-7
D gene: -
clone size: -
CDR3 DNA: TGTGCCAGCGGGACATTCGAGCAGTACTTC
CDR3 protein: CASGTFEQYF

V gene: TRBV7-2
J gene: TRBJ2-7
D gene: TRBD2
clone size: -
CDR3 DNA: TGTGCCAGCAGCTTAGGGGGCCGACTAGCCTCCTACGAGCAGTACTTC
CDR3 protein: CASSLGGRLASYEQYF

V gene: TRBV3-1/TRBV3-2
J gene: TRBJ2-1
D gene: TRBD2
clone size: -
CDR3 DNA: TGTGCCAGCAGCCCAGACGGGGCGGGAGGCGCCTACAATGAGCAGTTCTTC
CDR3 protein: CASSPDGAGGAYNEQFF

V gene: TRBV20-1
J gene: TRBJ1-6
D gene: -
clone size: -
CDR3 DNA: TGCAGTGCTAGTTTACAGACGAATTCACCCCTCCACTTT
CDR3 protein: CSASLQTNSPLHF

V gene: TRBV13
J gene: TRBJ1-1
D gene: TRBD1
clone size: -
CDR3 DNA: TGTGCCAGCAGCCCCCAAACAGGGGGCATCTCTGAAGCTTTCTTT
CDR3 protein: CASSPQTGGISEAFF

V gene: TRBV5-1
J gene: TRBJ2-1
D gene: TRBD2
clone size: -
CDR3 DNA: TGCGCCAGCAGCTTATTTGGGCTAGCGGGGGGGCCTGTCGATGAGCAGTTCTTC
CDR3 protein: CASSLFGLAGGPVDEQFF

V gene: TRBV6-5
J gene: TRBJ1-1
D gene: -
clone size: -
CDR3 DNA: TGTGCCAGCAGGGAGGGCGGGCTGAACACTGAAGCTTTCTTT
CDR3 protein: CASREGGLNTEAFF

V gene: TRBV19
J gene: TRBJ2-4
D gene: -
clone size: -
CDR3 DNA: TGTGCCAGTAGCGACAGTGAGGTAGACATTCAGTACTTC
CDR3 protein: CASSDSEVDIQYF